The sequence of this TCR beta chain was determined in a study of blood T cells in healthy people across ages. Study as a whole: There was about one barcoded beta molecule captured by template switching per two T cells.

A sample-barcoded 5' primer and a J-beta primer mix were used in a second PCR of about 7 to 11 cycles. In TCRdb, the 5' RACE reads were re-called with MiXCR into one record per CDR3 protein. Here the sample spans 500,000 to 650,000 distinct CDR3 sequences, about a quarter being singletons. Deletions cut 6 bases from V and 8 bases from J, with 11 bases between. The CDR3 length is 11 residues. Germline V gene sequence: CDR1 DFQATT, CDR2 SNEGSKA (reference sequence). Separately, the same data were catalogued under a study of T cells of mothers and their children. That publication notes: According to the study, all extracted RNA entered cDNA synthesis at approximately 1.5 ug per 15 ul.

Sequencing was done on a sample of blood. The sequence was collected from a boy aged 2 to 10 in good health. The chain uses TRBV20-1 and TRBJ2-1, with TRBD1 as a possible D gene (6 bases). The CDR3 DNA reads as TGCAGTGCACAGGGCTCGCATGAGCAGTTCTTC. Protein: CSAQGSHEQFF.